The text below deals with one T cell receptor beta chain. It lacks a known antigen. Relative to the germline gene, one junction end is altered; a read error may explain this. These data originate in a study of Graves' ophthalmopathy and Graves' hyperthyroidism (dated by TCRdb to 2017 to 2018). Turning to the overall study: Hyperthyroidism was considered stable if no progression to ophthalmopathy occurred within 18 months of follow-up. The study used TCR beta repertoire signatures to distinguish Graves' ophthalmopathy from Graves' hyperthyroidism and to predict progression to ophthalmopathy. In total, 135 blood samples were TCR-sequenced: 40 to 45 ophthalmopathy, under 85 hyperthyroidism and about 17 hyperthyroidism-to-ophthalmopathy patients. To explore V-J signatures that separate ophthalmopathy from hyperthyroidism, a discovery set of about 98 patients was enrolled, consisting of fewer than 45 with ophthalmopathy and around 57 with stable hyperthyroidism. The independent validation cohort included around 19 hyperthyroidism patients plus 17 patients who later progressed from hyperthyroidism to ophthalmopathy. In more than five hyperthyroidism patients, T-cell repertoires of thyroid tissue and blood were compared. Once sampling was done, hyperthyroidism patients were given methimazole at a starting dose of 30 mg daily, while ophthalmopathy patients were given high-dose intravenous methylprednisolone. The paper's findings and limits, for the study overall: Most of the expanded thyroid clonotypes with a frequency above 0.001 were also detected in blood, and it was suggested that the thyroid immune response may be reflected by blood repertoires. Ophthalmopathy was separated from stable hyperthyroidism by the 13-signature model with about 88% sensitivity and just under 84% specificity in cross-validation and with 80%/75% in the test set. In validation, the model predicted ophthalmopathy progression with nearly 71% sensitivity and around 72% specificity; some 13 predicted patients were CT-confirmed with GO in a median of approximately six months. Sample size was not predetermined statistically, and investigators were not blinded to group allocation.

CDR1 and CDR2 are drawn from the germline V gene (reference sequence): SGHNT, YYREEE. The CDR3 contains 16 residues, cysteine and phenylalanine counted. The sequence is cut down to CDR3 DNA, 48 bases in frame from base 1. Hyperthyroidism patients were newly diagnosed, were aged 18 to 65 years, and had a disease duration under 2 months. Patients with other autoimmune diseases, uncontrolled infections, pregnancy or lactation were excluded. Diagnosis relied on clinical symptoms, serum thyroxine, TRAb, thyroid ultrasound and orbital computed tomography. Total RNA was extracted with Trizol reagent and quality-checked on an Agilent 2100 Bioanalyzer. For repertoire sequencing, the TCR beta CDR3 regions were amplified from RNA transcripts. The first round was an RT-PCR using HTBI primers with the Qiagen OneStep RT-PCR kit, and this first round was followed by a second-round multiplex PCR, then size selection and purification. Libraries were sequenced on an Illumina HiSeq2000 using paired-end 100 bp reads. Per the authors' processing: SOAPnuke was used for read processing, and reads with adapters, uncalled bases, a mean Phred below 15, or no exact constant-primer or identifier match were discarded. COPE v1.2.5 was used to merge the high-quality paired reads. Clonotypes were defined as unique nucleotide sequences and were aligned to IMGT TRB V, D and J references using MiTCR v1.1. Only V-J combinations with frequency above 0.0001 were analysed, covering 98% to 99.2% of repertoires. For each V-J combination, a TCR clonal expansion and chaos score was defined as F50 clonal expansion divided by the chaos observed in the TCRdist matrix. Welch's t-statistics and random forest were used to reduce features to about a dozen V-J combinations, which were fed into a naive Bayes classifier. The similarity between thyroid and blood repertoires was quantified using the Morisita-Horn index. Clones were called with MiXCR by TCRdb after fastp trimmed the public reads at Q25, and only in-frame beta chains were retained. Each entry merges the rows of one CDR3 protein and shows their most common DNA and genes. TCRdb's processing, not the study's, gives the V and J calls here. The sample data list about 550,000 distinct CDR3 sequences, and approximately 37% of these were observed just once. The ten top clones hold less than 4.5% of the sample.

The rearrangement joined TRBV5-4 to TRBJ1-3, with the D gene too uncertain to name. This sequence was found in an adult man with Graves' hyperthyroidism. Sequencing input: peripheral blood or thyroid tissue (not recorded which). CDR3 sequence: CASSQFPRDSGNTTYF. The DNA is TGTGCCAGCAGCCAATTCCCCCGCGACTCTGGAAACACCACATATTTT.